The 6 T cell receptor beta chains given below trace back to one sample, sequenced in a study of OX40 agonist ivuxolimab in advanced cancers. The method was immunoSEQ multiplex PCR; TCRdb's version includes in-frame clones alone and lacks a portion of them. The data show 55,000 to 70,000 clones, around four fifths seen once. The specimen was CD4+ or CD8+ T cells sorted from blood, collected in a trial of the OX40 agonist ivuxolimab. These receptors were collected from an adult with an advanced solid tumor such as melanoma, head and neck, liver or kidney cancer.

As DNA, the CDR3 is TGTGCCAGCAGCTTAAACTGGGCGTCCGAGCAGTACTTC. It translates to CASSLNWASEQYF. This sequence joins TRBV7-3 and TRBJ2-7; D remains ambiguous. In germline, CDR1 is SGHTA, CDR2 FQGTGA. Trimming took 1 base from V and 6 from J, leaving 10 bases between them. CDR3 size: 13 residues. The whole variable domain, remainder taken from reference TRBV7-3 and TRBJ2-7, is GAGVSQTPSNKVTEKGKYVELRCDPISGHTALYWYRQSLGQGPEFLIYFQGTGAADDSGLPNDRFFAVRPEGSVSTLKIQRTERGDSAVYLCASSLNWASEQYFGPGTRLTVT.

CDR3 protein: CASSNRAGGQETQYF. The CDR3 region has the DNA TGTGCCAGCAGTAACCGGGCCGGTGGGCAAGAGACCCAGTACTTC. The chain has TRBV6-5 and TRBJ2-5, with no clear D. The CDR3 runs 15 residues. V was trimmed by 5 bases and J by 2 bases, leaving 15 bases between them. CDR1 and CDR2 (germline): MNHEY, SVGAGI.

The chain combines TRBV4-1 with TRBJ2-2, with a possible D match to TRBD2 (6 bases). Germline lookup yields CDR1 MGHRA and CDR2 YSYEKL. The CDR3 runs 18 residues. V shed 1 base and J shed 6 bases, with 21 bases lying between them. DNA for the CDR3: TGCGCCAGCAGCCAAGGAGGCAGGAGGGCTGTCATCCCCGGGGAGCTGTTTTTT. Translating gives CASSQGGRRAVIPGELFF.

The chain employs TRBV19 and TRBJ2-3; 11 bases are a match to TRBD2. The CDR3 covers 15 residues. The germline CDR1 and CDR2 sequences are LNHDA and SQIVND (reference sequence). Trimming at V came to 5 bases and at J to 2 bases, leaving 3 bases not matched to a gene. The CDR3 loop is CASSVLAGDTDTQYF. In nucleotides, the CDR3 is TGTGCCAGTAGTGTACTAGCGGGGGACACAGATACGCAGTATTTT.

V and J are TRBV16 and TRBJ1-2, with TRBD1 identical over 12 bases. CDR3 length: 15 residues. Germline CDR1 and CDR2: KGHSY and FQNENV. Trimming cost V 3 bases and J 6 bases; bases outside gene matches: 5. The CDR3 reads CASSHSRDRGHGYTF. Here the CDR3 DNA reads TGTGCCAGCAGCCATAGCCGGGACAGGGGGCATGGCTACACCTTC. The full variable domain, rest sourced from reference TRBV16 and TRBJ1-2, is GEEVAQTPKHLVRGEGQKAKLYCAPIKGHSYVFWYQQVLKNEFKFLISFQNENVFDETGMPKERFSAKCLPNSPCSLEIQATKLEDSAVYFCASSHSRDRGHGYTFGSGTRLTVV.

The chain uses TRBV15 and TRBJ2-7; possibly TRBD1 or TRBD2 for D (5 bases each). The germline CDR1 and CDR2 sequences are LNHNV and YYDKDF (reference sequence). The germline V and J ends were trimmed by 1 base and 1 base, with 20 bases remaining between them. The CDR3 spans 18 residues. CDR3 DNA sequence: TGTGCCACCAGCAGAGTTGTTAGCATAGAGGGGTGGTCCTACGAGCAGTACTTC. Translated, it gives CATSRVVSIEGWSYEQYF.